The sequence of this T cell receptor (beta chain) was determined in a study of low-dose radiotherapy and immunotherapy resistance in tumors. Study summary: Cohort 1 was treated with 0.5 Gy per fraction at 2-week intervals, amounting to 6.5 Gy overall. Intravenous cyclophosphamide 200 mg/m2 was given every two weeks, one day before radiation and immunotherapy. With 1 Gy per fraction every two weeks, Cohort 2 accumulated 13 Gy across 26 weeks.

V was clipped by 4 bases and J by 4 bases, with 25 bases between them. The CDR3 spans 18 residues. The germline gives CDR1 SGHAT, CDR2 FQNNGV. Donors received nivolumab, ipilimumab, aspirin, low-dose cyclophosphamide and low-dose radiotherapy. Primers targeting TRAV and TRBV primed first-strand cDNA, covering alpha and beta chains. With a constant-region primer and a V-primer adapter, TCRs were subjected to about 20 PCR cycles of amplification. Each CDR3 protein is one row after TCRdb ran MiXCR on the reads. Of about 6,400 distinct CDR3 sequences detected, over 55% appear once; the ten largest clones hold 9% to 13%.

This chain connects TRBV11-2 to TRBJ1-2; D not resolved. The source is a human donor with advanced metastatic prostate, ovarian, gallbladder or colorectal cancer (not recorded which). This table probably holds off-target reads from a library built for another chain. CDR3 sequence: CASSSLRGSRRPPYGYTF. CDR3 DNA: TGTGCCAGCAGCTCCCTCCGAGGGTCTCGACGGCCTCCCTATGGCTACACCTTC.